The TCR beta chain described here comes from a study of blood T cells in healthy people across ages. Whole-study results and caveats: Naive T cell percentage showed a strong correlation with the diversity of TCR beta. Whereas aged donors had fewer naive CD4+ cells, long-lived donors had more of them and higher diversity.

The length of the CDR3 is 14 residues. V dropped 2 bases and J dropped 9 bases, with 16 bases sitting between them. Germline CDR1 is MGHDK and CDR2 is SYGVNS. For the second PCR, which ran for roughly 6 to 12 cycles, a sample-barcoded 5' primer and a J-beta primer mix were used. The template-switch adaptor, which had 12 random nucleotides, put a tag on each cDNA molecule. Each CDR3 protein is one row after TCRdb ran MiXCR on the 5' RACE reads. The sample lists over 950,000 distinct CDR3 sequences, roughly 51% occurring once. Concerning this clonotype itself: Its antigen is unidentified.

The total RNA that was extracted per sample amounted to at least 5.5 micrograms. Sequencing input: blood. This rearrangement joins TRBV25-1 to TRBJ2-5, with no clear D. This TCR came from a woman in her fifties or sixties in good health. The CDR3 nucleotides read TGTGCCAGCAGTGAACATGACCGGCCCTGGGCCCAGTACTTC. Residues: CASSEHDRPWAQYF.